The rows below give T cell receptor beta chains drawn from one sample of a study of T cells in Graves' hyperthyroidism and ophthalmopathy. Each CDR3 protein is one row after TCRdb ran MiXCR on the multiplex PCR reads. The data show 650,000 to 850,000 distinct CDR3 sequences, roughly a sixth seen once. Sequenced material: blood. These receptors all stem from a woman in her 50s with Graves' hyperthyroidism that later progressed to Graves' ophthalmopathy. The CDR3 runs from the conserved cysteine through the conserved F or W. The order of the fields is CDR3 length, clone size, D gene, J gene, V gene, CDR3 protein, CDR3 DNA. D genes are given only for firm matches. The size field is filled for only some rows; it gives once, few, many or a size class.

>18|many|TRBD2|TRBJ2-2|TRBV5-1
CASSLAPSGGQNTGELFF
TGCGCCAGCAGCTTGGCTCCTAGCGGGGGCCAGAACACCGGGGAGCTGTTTTTT
>13|many|-|TRBJ2-3|TRBV20-1
CSARTGSTDTQYF
TGCAGTGCTAGAACCGGCAGCACAGATACGCAGTATTTT
>14|many|-|TRBJ2-5|TRBV6-2/TRBV6-3
CASSPEGLQETQYF
TGTGCCAGCAGCCCTGAAGGTCTCCAAGAGACCCAGTACTTC
>15|many|TRBD2|TRBJ2-3|TRBV20-1
CSAQGLAPSTDTQYF
TGCAGTGCCCAAGGACTAGCGCCTAGCACAGATACGCAGTATTTT
>13|-|TRBD2|TRBJ2-7|TRBV27
CASSFEAGYEQYF
TGTGCCAGCAGTTTCGAAGCGGGATACGAGCAGTACTTC
>16|-|-|TRBJ1-4|TRBV2
CASSLRETALNEKLFF
TGTGCCAGCAGTTTAAGGGAGACGGCCCTTAATGAAAAACTGTTTTTT
>19|-|-|TRBJ2-3|TRBV20-1
CSARFAWGSDVIATDTQYF
TGCAGTGCTCGTTTCGCGTGGGGGTCGGATGTAATAGCCACAGATACGCAGTATTTT
>14|-|-|TRBJ1-1|TRBV5-1
CASSLLSGASEAFF
TGCGCCAGCAGCTTGCTTTCGGGGGCGTCTGAAGCTTTCTTT
>15|-|-|TRBJ2-3|TRBV9
CASSRERGGTDTQYF
TGTGCCAGCAGTCGTGAGAGGGGGGGCACAGATACGCAGTATTTT
>14|few|TRBD1|TRBJ2-1|TRBV29-1
CSATDRANVDEQFF
TGCAGCGCCACCGACAGGGCTAACGTGGATGAGCAGTTCTTC
>15|-|-|TRBJ2-3|TRBV5-1
CASSLGALATDTQYF
TGCGCCAGCAGCTTGGGGGCCCTAGCCACAGATACGCAGTATTTT
>15|-|TRBD2|TRBJ2-3|TRBV6-2/TRBV6-3
CASFGAGGSTDTQYF
TGTGCGAGCTTCGGGGCGGGGGGATCCACAGATACGCAGTATTTT
>15|many|-|TRBJ2-1|TRBV12-3/TRBV12-4
CASSFGVGGLHEQFF
TGTGCCAGCAGTTTCGGTGTAGGGGGATTGCATGAGCAGTTCTTC
>14|many|-|TRBJ1-4|TRBV3-1
CASTTSGSHEKLFF
TGTGCCAGCACCACATCGGGCTCGCATGAAAAACTGTTTTTT
>15|-|-|TRBJ1-6|TRBV19
CASRLQDSWGSPLHF
TGTGCCAGTAGATTACAGGATTCGTGGGGTTCACCCCTCCACTTT
>15|-|-|TRBJ1-2|TRBV18
CASSQQRGPNYGYTF
TGTGCCAGCTCCCAGCAGCGGGGGCCTAACTATGGCTACACCTTC
>15|many|-|TRBJ2-3|TRBV2
CASSGVSTVTDTQYF
TGTGCCAGCAGTGGGGTTTCGACAGTGACAGATACGCAGTATTTT
>17|-|-|TRBJ1-1|TRBV19
CASSIFAERPGNTEAFF
TGTGCCAGTAGTATATTTGCTGAGCGACCGGGGAACACTGAAGCTTTCTTT
>16|many|TRBD1|TRBJ1-6|TRBV12-3/TRBV12-4
CASSQGDRGSNSPLHF
TGTGCCAGCAGTCAAGGGGACAGGGGAAGCAATTCACCCCTCCACTTT
>13|many|TRBD1|TRBJ2-7|TRBV30
CAWRVGGTYEQYF
TGTGCCTGGAGAGTAGGGGGCACCTACGAGCAGTACTTC
>16|-|-|TRBJ1-2|TRBV4-1
CASSQEGRRGGDGYTF
TGCGCCAGCAGCCAAGAAGGCAGAAGGGGGGGTGACGGCTACACCTTC
>15|-|TRBD1|TRBJ1-1|TRBV19
CASSEARGWNTEAFF
TGTGCCAGTAGTGAGGCCAGGGGGTGGAACACTGAAGCTTTCTTT
>14|-|-|TRBJ1-2|TRBV14
CASSQDMGLGGYTF
TGTGCCAGCAGCCAAGATATGGGTCTGGGAGGATACACCTTC
>16|few|TRBD2|TRBJ2-5|TRBV11-2
CASSPILAGGGETQYF
TGTGCCAGCAGCCCAATTCTAGCGGGGGGGGGAGAGACCCAGTACTTC
>16|-|-|TRBJ2-1|TRBV15
CATSNGRLVSRNEQFF
TGTGCCACCAGCAACGGCCGACTAGTCTCGCGCAATGAGCAGTTCTTC
>14|-|-|TRBJ2-5|TRBV5-1
CASSLGDLQETQYF
TGCGCCAGCAGCTTAGGAGACTTACAAGAGACCCAGTACTTC
>15|many|TRBD1|TRBJ1-2|TRBV12-3/TRBV12-4
CASTHSGTGRDGYTF
TGTGCCAGCACTCATTCCGGGACAGGGAGGGATGGCTACACCTTC
>14|-|TRBD1|TRBJ1-5|TRBV27
CASSVPGQNQPQHF
TGTGCCAGCAGTGTCCCGGGACAGAATCAGCCCCAGCATTTT
>15|many|-|TRBJ2-7|TRBV28
CASSPGPLSSYEQYF
TGTGCCAGCAGTCCAGGGCCTCTCAGCTCCTACGAGCAGTACTTC
>14|many|TRBD2|TRBJ2-1|TRBV20-1
CSAPTSGTYNEQFF
TGCAGTGCGCCGACTAGCGGGACATACAATGAGCAGTTCTTC
>14|many|-|TRBJ2-1|TRBV27
CASSPEGGYNEQFF
TGTGCCAGCAGCCCTGAGGGCGGCTACAATGAGCAGTTCTTC
>12|-|-|TRBJ2-4|TRBV4-1
CASSQRGNIQYF
TGCGCCAGCAGCCAGCGGGGTAACATTCAGTACTTC
>15|many|TRBD1|TRBJ1-2|TRBV7-2
CASSFRTGRPYGYTF
TGTGCCAGCAGCTTTCGGACAGGCCGACCCTATGGCTACACCTTC
>14|many|TRBD1|TRBJ1-1|TRBV3-1
CASSQIGQGTEAFF
TGTGCCAGCAGCCAAATAGGACAGGGGACTGAAGCTTTCTTT
>15|-|-|TRBJ2-7|TRBV7-9
CASSLGSSGSYEQYF
TGTGCCAGCAGCTTAGGTTCGTCAGGCTCCTACGAGCAGTACTTC
>16|few|TRBD2|TRBJ2-5|TRBV6-1
CAIAGTSGGPGETQYF
TGTGCCATCGCCGGGACTAGCGGGGGACCCGGAGAGACCCAGTACTTC
>16|few|TRBD1|TRBJ2-3|TRBV30
CAWSLTGAKSKDTQYF
TGTGCCTGGAGCCTTACAGGGGCCAAGAGTAAAGATACGCAGTATTTT
>14|many|-|TRBJ1-2|TRBV12-3/TRBV12-4
CASTFQPLNYGYTF
TGTGCCAGCACCTTTCAGCCTCTTAACTATGGCTACACCTTC
>15|-|-|TRBJ2-7|TRBV6-2/TRBV6-3
CASRSTGFSSYEQYF
TGTGCCAGCAGATCAACAGGGTTCAGCTCCTACGAGCAGTACTTC
>13|few|-|TRBJ2-1|TRBV7-6
CASSLASDVEQFF
TGTGCCAGCAGCTTAGCTTCAGATGTTGAGCAGTTCTTC
>11|many|-|TRBJ2-1|TRBV18
CASSASLEQFF
TGTGCCAGCTCAGCGTCCTTAGAGCAGTTCTTC
>15|many|TRBD2|TRBJ2-1|TRBV20-1
CSAGPLAGGGNEQFF
TGCAGTGCTGGGCCTCTAGCGGGGGGTGGCAATGAGCAGTTCTTC
>14|many|TRBD1|TRBJ1-2|TRBV11-2
CASSSPTGPYGYTF
TGTGCCAGCAGCTCCCCGACAGGGCCCTATGGCTACACCTTC
>16|many|-|TRBJ1-1|TRBV5-1
CASSLEPRSMNTEAFF
TGCGCCAGCAGCTTGGAACCTCGTAGTATGAACACTGAAGCTTTCTTT
>14|few|TRBD2|TRBJ2-2|TRBV6-1
CASTAGGFTGELFF
TGTGCCAGCACTGCGGGGGGGTTCACCGGGGAGCTGTTTTTT
>13|many|TRBD1|TRBJ1-2|TRBV2
CASEGQGFYGYTF
TGTGCCAGCGAAGGACAGGGGTTCTATGGCTACACCTTC
>17|-|-|TRBJ1-4|TRBV19
CASSSLGRDATNEKLFF
TGTGCCAGTAGTTCCCTGGGACGGGACGCAACTAATGAAAAACTGTTTTTT